This T cell receptor beta chain was sequenced during a study of blood T cell repertoires in COVID-19. The assay was immunoSEQ multiplex PCR, and TCRdb's table has in-frame clones only and misses some. Of 20,000 to 25,000 clones in the sample, approximately 91% were seen once. Trimming removed 7 bases from V and 0 bases from J; junction bases left unmatched: 7. The CDR3 loop spans 15 amino acids. Germline V CDR1 and CDR2: SGHTA, FQGTGA. The rearrangement uses TRBV7-3 and TRBJ2-5; the match to TRBD2 covers 8 bases. The TCR was taken from a human donor in a cohort sampled during active COVID-19. The donor label of this sample is uncertain. The material sequenced was peripheral blood. In nucleotides, the CDR3 is TGTGCCAGCACCAACCCGCGGGAGGACCAAGAGACCCAGTACTTC. It translates to CASTNPREDQETQYF.